This T cell receptor beta chain was sequenced during a study of cytomegalovirus exposure and HLA in healthy donors. In this sample, this clone turned up a few times. The PCR was carried out with 60 Vbeta primers and 13 Jbeta primers. The protocol was immunoSEQ multiplex PCR, while the TCRdb copy is restricted to in-frame clones and leaves out a portion. The sample comprises about 60,000 clones, about 67% of which are singletons, and less than 35% rests with the top ten. Unmatched junction bases numbered 8, after V lost 6 bases and J lost 8 bases. The CDR3 sequence is 14 residues long. Per germline, CDR1 SNHLY and CDR2 FYNNEI.

This sequence joins TRBV2 and TRBJ2-1, with 9 bases lining up with TRBD1. Sequencing was carried out using PBMCs. The clonotype comes from a man aged 40-49 years in good health and CMV-seropositive. CDR3 sequence (DNA): TGTGCCAGCAGGGGACAGGGTGGGAACTATGAGCAGTTCTTC. It specifies CASRGQGGNYEQFF.